The 22 T cell receptor beta chains given below trace back to one sample, sequenced in a study of identical twins. TCRdb re-called the 5' RACE reads through MiXCR, storing one row per CDR3 protein. Among 410,000 or so distinct CDR3 sequences listed, less than 20% were seen once. The sequencing input was naive T cells sorted from blood. The receptor set was obtained from a man between 45 and 60 years old in good health.

This clonotype was counted ten times or more. This chain uses TRBV12-3 or TRBV12-4 with TRBJ1-1; the D is unclear. The V and J ends lost 5 bases and 4 bases respectively, with 17 bases between them. The length of the CDR3 is 15 residues. The CDR3 DNA is TGTGCCAGCAGTCCATCTGGAAACTGGGGCACTGAAGCTTTCTTT. Protein: CASSPSGNWGTEAFF.

This chain joins TRBV7-9 and TRBJ2-7, with D hard to call. Germline V gives CDR1 SEHNR, CDR2 FQNEAQ (reference sequence). The CDR3 is 14 amino acids. Trimming stripped 7 bases from V and 0 bases from J, with 13 bases between. CDR3 bases: TGTGCCAGCAACCAGCAGGTCAGCTCCTACGAGCAGTACTTC. Translation gives CASNQQVSSYEQYF.

The chain uses TRBV12-3 or TRBV12-4 and TRBJ1-1; D ambiguous. This CDR3 contains 16 residues. The V gene lost 6 bases and the J gene lost 0 bases, with 17 bases spanning the gap. The CDR3 here is CASSPTPGAMNTEAFF. DNA of the CDR3: TGTGCCAGCAGCCCTACACCGGGAGCCATGAACACTGAAGCTTTCTTT.

The rearrangement uses TRBV5-1 and TRBJ2-2; tentative D call: TRBD2 (7 bases). The CDR3 totals 16 residues. Trimming cost V 5 bases and J 2 bases, with 16 bases left between them. Germline values: CDR1 SGHRS, CDR2 YFSETQ. In nucleotides, the CDR3 is TGCGCCAGCAGTCGCCTCGGGGGGCCTAACACCGGGGAGCTGTTTTTT. Its translation: CASSRLGGPNTGELFF.

This clonotype was counted a few times. V usage is TRBV6-2 or TRBV6-3 and J usage is TRBJ1-1; 9 bases are shared with TRBD1. The ends lost 6 bases at V and 3 bases at J; junction bases unmatched: 8. Germline CDR1 MNHEY, CDR2 SVGEGT. This CDR3 is 15 amino acids long. The CDR3 is CASRRGQGHDTEAFF. Here the CDR3 DNA reads TGTGCCAGCAGACGAGGACAGGGGCACGACACTGAAGCTTTCTTT.

This clonotype was counted many times. The rearrangement joins TRBV12-3 or TRBV12-4 to TRBJ2-1; 8 nucleotides line up with TRBD2. The CDR3 is 14 amino acids. Losses at the gene ends were 5 bases for V and 9 bases for J; bases not matched to a gene: 9. The CDR3 nucleotides read TGTGCCAGCAGTCTCTCGAGCGGGGGTGGTGAGCAGTTCTTC. Translated: CASSLSSGGGEQFF.

V usage is TRBV20-1 and J usage is TRBJ2-1; tentative D call: TRBD2 (5 bases). Germline V gene lookup returns CDR1 DFQATT and CDR2 SNEGSKA (reference sequence). This CDR3 has 15 residues. Trimming took 1 base from V and 7 from J, leaving 17 bases between them. CDR3 loop: CSARVRRPRGNEQFF. In DNA form, the CDR3 reads TGCAGTGCTAGAGTCCGGCGGCCCCGGGGTAATGAGCAGTTCTTC.

This clonotype appeared a few times. The chain recombines TRBV5-6 with TRBJ2-1; D uncertain. The CDR3 is 15 residues long. V gave up 2 bases and J gave up 5 bases, with 14 bases separating them. CDR1 and CDR2 from the germline V gene are SGHDT and YYEEEE. CDR3 in DNA: TGTGCCAGCAGCTTCGTTTCTAGGCGCCACAATGAGCAGTTCTTC. Translated, it gives CASSFVSRRHNEQFF.

This clonotype was detected many times. The chain combines TRBV27 with TRBJ2-1; weak D call: TRBD2 (5 bases). Per the germline V gene, CDR1 is MNHEY and CDR2 is SMNVEV (reference sequence). Trimming took off 4 bases at V and 0 bases at J, with 13 bases between the two ends. CDR3 length equals 16 residues. CDR3 residues: CASSSTGFSSYNEQFF. The CDR3 region has the DNA TGTGCCAGCAGTTCGACGGGATTTAGCTCCTACAATGAGCAGTTCTTC.

This clonotype was found a few times. The chain has TRBV28 and TRBJ2-7, with D hard to call. The CDR3 runs 11 residues. Germline V gene sequence: CDR1 MDHEN, CDR2 SYDVKM. V dropped 6 bases and J dropped 6 bases, with 9 bases sitting between them. In DNA, the CDR3 is TGTGCCAGCAGAGAAGGAGCCGAGCAGTACTTC. As protein: CASREGAEQYF. The variable domain in full, completed from reference TRBV28 and TRBJ2-7, reads DVKVTQSSRYLVKRTGEKVFLECVQDMDHENMFWYRQDPGLGLRLIYFSYDVKMKEKGDIPEGYSVSREKKERFSLILESASTNQTSMYLCASREGAEQYFGPGTRLTVT.

This clonotype was observed many times. V is TRBV12-3 or TRBV12-4 and J is TRBJ2-5, with 7 bases fitting TRBD2. Trimming at V came to 3 bases and at J to 3 bases, leaving 10 bases not matched to a gene. The CDR3 runs 16 residues. The DNA for the CDR3 is TGTGCCAGCAGTTTTCCCCTAGGCGCGGGGGAAGAGACCCAGTACTTC. Its translation is CASSFPLGAGEETQYF.

The table lists this clonotype with many counts. In DNA form, the CDR3 reads TGCGCCAGCAGCCAAGAGAGGGGGGGTCACAATGAGCAGTTCTTC. Translation: CASSQERGGHNEQFF. The rearrangement links TRBV4-3 to TRBJ2-1, with a weak D call TRBD2 (7 bases). Germline V gene data show CDR1 as LGHNA and CDR2 as YSLEER. V was shortened by 0 bases and J by 5 bases, with 11 bases between the two germline ends. The CDR3 is made up of 15 amino acids.

This clonotype was seen a handful of times. This rearrangement joins TRBV20-1 to TRBJ1-2; D possibly corresponds to TRBD1 (5 bases). CDR1 DFQATT and CDR2 SNEGSKA come from the germline V gene (reference sequence). V lost 8 bases and J 6 bases, leaving 13 bases between the germline ends. The CDR3 totals 11 residues. CDR3 sequence: CSLPKGDGYTF. Written as DNA, the CDR3 is TGCAGTCTTCCCAAAGGGGATGGCTACACCTTC.

V is TRBV29-1 and J is TRBJ2-2; 12 bases align to TRBD2. The CDR3 has 15 amino acids. Germline CDR1 and CDR2: SQVTM and ANQGSEA. The V and J ends lost 2 bases and 5 bases, in that order; junction bases with no gene match: 3. This chain's CDR3 is CSVEPGLAGTGELFF. CDR3 coding DNA: TGCAGCGTTGAACCCGGACTAGCGGGGACCGGGGAGCTGTTTTTT.

This clonotype was observed a few times. This chain joins TRBV7-9 and TRBJ1-1; D gene uncertain. Germline V gene sequence: CDR1 SEHNR, CDR2 FQNEAQ (reference sequence). CDR3 length: 13 residues. The germline V and J ends were trimmed by 4 bases and 5 bases, with 11 bases remaining between them. DNA for the CDR3: TGTGCCAGCAGCTCGAGAATAGGAACTGAAGCTTTCTTT. Residues: CASSSRIGTEAFF.

V and J are TRBV20-1 and TRBJ2-6; D is undetermined. Trimming took 0 bases from V and 1 from J, leaving 7 bases between them. Per germline, CDR1 DFQATT and CDR2 SNEGSKA (reference sequence). The CDR3 is made up of 15 amino acids. Here the CDR3 reads CSARDRISGANVLTF. The CDR3 DNA reads TGCAGTGCTAGAGATCGCATTTCTGGGGCCAACGTCCTGACTTTC.

The rearrangement links TRBV20-1 to TRBJ2-3; no clear D gene. Germline CDR1 and CDR2: DFQATT and SNEGSKA (reference sequence). Trimming removed 3 bases at V and 2 bases at J, with 15 bases between. The CDR3 runs 15 residues. The CDR3 protein is CSARSLSAYTDTQYF. CDR3 nucleotides: TGCAGTGCTAGGTCCCTATCCGCCTACACAGATACGCAGTATTTT.

There are many counts of this clonotype. The genes are TRBV7-2 and TRBJ2-2; D gene ambiguous. V was shortened by 1 base and J by 6 bases, with 3 bases between the two germline ends. Germline-derived CDR1 and CDR2 are SGHTA and FQGNSA. This CDR3 spans 12 amino acids. CDR3 amino acids: CASSLDPGELFF. The CDR3 DNA is TGTGCCAGCAGCTTAGATCCCGGGGAGCTGTTTTTT. Variable domain in full (rest from reference TRBV7-2 and TRBJ2-2): GAGVSQSPSNKVTEKGKDVELRCDPISGHTALYWYRQSLGQGLEFLIYFQGNSAPDKSGLPSDRFSAERTGGSVSTLTIQRTQQEDSAVYLCASSLDPGELFFGEGSRLTVL.

This clonotype came up a few times. V usage is TRBV4-2 and J usage is TRBJ2-1; D is perhaps TRBD2 (7 bases). V lost 4 bases to trimming and J lost 6 bases, with 22 bases between them. The CDR3 runs 17 residues. CDR1 is LGHNA and CDR2 is YNFKEQ in the germline V gene. The CDR3 here is CASSRNGGGGVLNEQFF. The CDR3 DNA follows: TGTGCCAGCAGCCGGAATGGGGGGGGCGGGGTCCTCAATGAGCAGTTCTTC.

This clonotype turned up a few times. The chain employs TRBV2 and TRBJ2-3; a possible D gene is TRBD1 (5 bases). Germline CDR1 is SNHLY and CDR2 is FYNNEI. This CDR3 has 14 residues. V was clipped by 8 bases and J by 2 bases, with 14 bases between them. The DNA of the CDR3 is TGTGCCAGCTTATGGGGCAGTTACACAGATACGCAGTATTTT. Residues: CASLWGSYTDTQYF.

V and J are TRBV12-3 or TRBV12-4 and TRBJ1-2, with D possibly matching TRBD1 (5 bases). The CDR3 spans 17 residues. V was shortened by 3 bases and J by 8 bases, with 25 bases between the two germline ends. The DNA of the CDR3 is TGTGCCAGCAGTTTGTGGGGGGGACCGGGAGTGGTCCGCGGCTACACCTTC. Protein sequence: CASSLWGGPGVVRGYTF.

This clonotype has more than one count but fewer than ten. This chain connects TRBV29-1 to TRBJ1-1; 9 positions agree with TRBD1. From germline, CDR1 is SQVTM and CDR2 ANQGSEA. V shed 1 base and J 8 bases; nucleotides not matched to a gene: 8. The CDR3 consists of 14 residues. The CDR3 DNA is TGCAGCGTTGAAGTCGGGACAGGGCAAAAAGAAGCTTTCTTT. The encoded protein is CSVEVGTGQKEAFF. Full variable domain (remainder filled in from reference TRBV29-1 and TRBJ1-1): SAVISQKPSRDICQRGTSLTIQCQVDSQVTMMFWYRQQPGQSLTLIATANQGSEATYESGFVIDKFPISRPNLTFSTLTVSNMSPEDSSIYLCSVEVGTGQKEAFFGQGTRLTVV.